The 19 T cell receptor beta chains given below trace back to one sample, sequenced in a study of immune heterogeneity within non-small cell lung tumors. The authors amplified TCR beta CDR3 by multiplex PCR with 32 V and 13 J primers. TCRdb reprocessed the multiplex PCR reads via MiXCR and lists one record per CDR3 protein. The top ten hold roughly 17% of the sample, which has 4,500 to 7,000 distinct CDR3 sequences, roughly a fifth seen once. The starting template was genomic DNA from bulk tumor, 450 to 650 ng per sample. Surgeons took several biopsies per primary tumor, spaced far apart, during surgery. Curative surgical treatment was performed in patients who had newly diagnosed, untreated non-small cell lung cancer. Sequencing was carried out using lung tumor tissue. These receptors were collected from a man aged 60 to 75 with non-small cell lung cancer.

On this clonotype itself: A much more abundant neighbour one base away suggests this may be a read error. The chain has TRBV29-1 and TRBJ2-1; D might be TRBD2 (5 bases). Germline V CDR1 and CDR2: SQVTM, ANQGSEA. This CDR3 is 14 amino acids long. In DNA form, the CDR3 reads TGCATCGGACTGGAAGGGATCACCTACAATGAGCAGTTCTTC. Amino acids: CIGLEGITYNEQFF.

This clonotype is classed as medium-sized (0.01 to 0.1%). The chain has TRBV6-1 and TRBJ2-5; D gene uncertain. V gave up 3 bases and J gave up 2 bases, with 7 bases separating them. The CDR3 is 13 amino acids. Looked up from germline, CDR1 is MNHNS and CDR2 is SASEGT. CDR3 in amino acids: CASSDTLQETQYF. CDR3 nucleotide sequence: TGTGCCAGCAGTGACACACTACAAGAGACCCAGTACTTC.

Concerning this clonotype: The conserved phenylalanine or tryptophan is not found at the CDR3 terminus, so this likely reflects a read error. The chain carries TRBV7-2 and TRBJ1-1; no clear D. Per germline, CDR1 SGHTA and CDR2 FQGNSA. This CDR3 comprises 16 residues. CDR3 coding DNA: TGTGCCAGCAGCTTAGCCGCATCACAAATGAACATTGAAGCTTTCCTT. Protein product: CASSLAASQMNIEAFL.

Remarks on this clonotype: A much larger clone is a single base away; this may be a read error. The rearrangement joins TRBV18 to TRBJ1-1, with 7 bases matching TRBD1. Trimming cost V 6 bases and J 3 bases; bases outside gene matches: 7. CDR1 KGHSH and CDR2 LQKENI come from the germline V gene. This CDR3 is built from 14 residues. CDR3 nucleotides: TGTGCCAGCTCCCTAGGACAGGCGGACACTGAAGCTTTCTTT. Translating gives CASSLGQADTEAFF.

In its sample, this clonotype is medium-sized. The chain has TRBV4-2 and TRBJ1-6, with D unresolved. The ends were cut back, 4 bases at V and 7 bases at J, with 11 bases in the middle. The CDR3 consists of 14 residues. CDR1 and CDR2 from the germline V gene are LGHNA and YNFKEQ. CDR3 coding DNA: TGTGCCAGCAGCCTTAAACAAGAGAATTCACCCCTCCACTTT. Its protein is CASSLKQENSPLHF.

The J gene is TRBJ2-1, the V gene TRBV5-5; 10 positions match TRBD2. This CDR3 contains 16 residues. V lost 4 bases, J lost 6 bases, and 10 bases stayed unmatched. Germline CDR1 is SGHKS and CDR2 is YYEKEE (reference sequence). The CDR3 loop is CASSNLAGAPSNEQFF. In nucleotides, the CDR3 is TGTGCCAGCAGCAACCTAGCGGGAGCCCCCTCCAATGAGCAGTTCTTC. The whole variable domain, filled in from reference TRBV5-5 and TRBJ2-1, reads DAGVTQSPTHLIKTRGQQVTLRCSPISGHKSVSWYQQVLGQGPQFIFQYYEKEERGRGNFPDRFSARQFPNYSSELNVNALLLGDSALYLCASSNLAGAPSNEQFFGPGTRLTVL.

Turning to this clonotype: This clone may be a read error of a much larger clone one base away. The rearrangement joins TRBV6-1 to TRBJ1-1; weak D call: TRBD1 (6 bases). V was cut by 1 base and J by 8 bases, with 14 bases left in between. There are 14 residues in the CDR3. Germline values: CDR1 MNHNS, CDR2 SASEGT. CDR3 DNA: TGTGCCAGCAGTGAAGTTTATGACAGGATGGAAGCTTTCTTT. It is translated as CASSEVYDRMEAFF.

A word on this clonotype: A much larger clonotype is one base distant, so this may be a read error. The V gene is TRBV29-1, the J gene TRBJ2-5; the D call may be TRBD1 or TRBD2 (5 bases each). From germline, CDR1 is SQVTM and CDR2 ANQGSEA. The CDR3 contains 12 residues. V was clipped by 4 bases and J by 4 bases, with 10 bases between them. The CDR3 DNA follows: TGCAGCGTTGTAGGGACGATAGAGACCCAGTACTTC. It yields the protein CSVVGTIETQYF.

This clonotype was seen a handful of times. A read error may be the cause here, since a much bigger clone is one base away. This chain uses TRBV5-6 with TRBJ1-3, with 8 bases lining up with TRBD1. Germline assignment: CDR1 SGHDT and CDR2 YYEEEE. The CDR3 extends over 16 amino acids. The V gene end was trimmed by 3 bases and the J gene end by 7 bases; junction bases not matched to a gene: 12. CDR3 bases: TGTGCCAGCAGCTCGGCCTGGGACAGGCTATACAACACCATATATTTT. The encoded protein is CASSSAWDRLYNTIYF.

This clonotype is deemed medium-sized. In DNA, the CDR3 is TGCAGTGCTAGGCTAGCGGGAGCGACCTTCTACAATGAGCAGTTCTTC. Its protein product is CSARLAGATFYNEQFF. This rearrangement joins TRBV20-1 to TRBJ2-1, with 10 bases lining up with TRBD2. CDR3 length: 16 residues. Per the germline V gene, CDR1 is DFQATT and CDR2 is SNEGSKA (reference sequence). Unmatched junction bases numbered 8, after V lost 3 bases and J lost 3 bases.

A note on this clonotype: A much larger clone sits a single nucleotide away, making a read error possible. V is TRBV30 and J is TRBJ2-5, with D perhaps assigned TRBD1 or TRBD2 (5 bases each). The CDR3 spans 13 residues. The germline V gene encodes CDR1 GTSNPN and CDR2 SVGIG (reference sequence). CDR3 nucleotides: TGTGCCTGGAAAGGGTGGGGGAAAGAGAACCAGTACTTC. Residues: CAWKGWGKENQYF.

This clonotype is medium-sized (0.01 to 0.1%) in the sample. The rearrangement uses TRBV11-1 and TRBJ2-5; the match to TRBD2 covers 12 bases. CDR1 is SGHAT, CDR2 FQDESV, per germline (reference sequence). This CDR3 contains 15 residues. Trimming cost V 5 bases and J 4 bases; bases outside gene matches: 5. The CDR3 loop is CASSHRLAGVETQYF. In DNA form, the CDR3 reads TGTGCCAGCAGCCATAGACTAGCGGGAGTAGAGACCCAGTACTTC.

By its share, this clonotype is medium-sized (0.01 to 0.1%). This sequence joins TRBV4-1 and TRBJ1-1; 9 bases fit TRBD1. Trimming at V came to 4 bases and at J to 1 base, leaving 10 bases not matched to a gene. Germline CDR1 MGHRA, CDR2 YSYEKL. The CDR3 is made up of 17 amino acids. The CDR3 spells CASSPVPGQGGNTEAFF. The DNA of the CDR3 is TGCGCCAGCAGCCCCGTCCCGGGACAGGGAGGGAACACTGAAGCTTTCTTT.

This clonotype qualifies as medium-sized (0.01 to 0.1%). The gene calls are TRBV4-1 and TRBJ2-1; D is ambiguous. The germline V gene encodes CDR1 MGHRA and CDR2 YSYEKL. V lost 0 bases and J 5 bases, leaving 8 bases between the germline ends. CDR3 length equals 14 residues. The CDR3 DNA reads as TGCGCCAGCAGCCAAGATTGGACCGACAATGAGCAGTTCTTC. Its protein is CASSQDWTDNEQFF.

About this clonotype: A much larger clone lies a single base off, so this may be a read error. The chain uses TRBV10-1 and TRBJ2-3; D gene uncertain. Germline CDR1 WNHNN, CDR2 SYGVQD (reference sequence). The CDR3 sequence is 13 residues long. CDR3 in amino acids: CASSERSTYTQYF. DNA for the CDR3: TGCGCCAGCAGTGAGAGGAGCACATATACGCAGTATTTT.

Regarding this clonotype: The junction differs from germline at one of its ends, possibly a read error. The chain recombines TRBV28 with TRBJ1-5; D unresolved. The CDR3 runs 14 residues. Germline V lookup: CDR1 MDHEN, CDR2 SYDVKM. The CDR3: CASGHRARNHPQHF. In nucleotides, the CDR3 is TGTGCCAGCGGCCACCGGGCTCGCAATCACCCCCAGCATTTT. The full variable domain, in which reference TRBV28 and TRBJ1-5 provide the parts outside the CDR3, is DVKVTQSSRYLVKRTGEKVFLECVQDMDHENMFWYRQDPGLGLRLIYFSYDVKMKEKGDIPEGYSVSREKKERFSLILESASTNQTSMYLCASGHRARNHPQHFGDGTRLSIL.

There are a few counts of this clonotype. The chain joins TRBV3-1 to TRBJ2-5; 8 bases map to TRBD2. The CDR3 consists of 16 residues. In germline, CDR1 is LGHDT, CDR2 YNNKEL (reference sequence). Trimming at V came to 4 bases and at J to 4 bases, leaving 11 bases not matched to a gene. As DNA, the CDR3 is TGTGCCAGCAGCCCCCTGGGGCGGGAGGTTATAGAGACCCAGTACTTC. Its protein is CASSPLGREVIETQYF.

To note about this clonotype: Just one base apart from a much larger clone, this may be a read error. This chain connects TRBV25-1 to TRBJ2-7, with D tentatively TRBD1 (6 bases). The CDR3 sequence is 12 residues long. V shed 6 bases and J shed 6 bases, with 12 bases lying between them. CDR1 and CDR2 (germline): MGHDK, SYGVNS. CDR3 in amino acids: CASSPDRSEQYF. For the CDR3, the DNA is TGTGCCAGCAGCCCTGACAGGTCCGAGCAGTACTTC.

This clonotype is classed as medium-sized. The V and J genes are TRBV20-1 and TRBJ2-1; TRBD2 agrees at 9 bases. V trimming: 3 bases; J trimming: 8 bases; junction bases outside the gene matches: 8. The CDR3 loop spans 14 amino acids. The germline V gene encodes CDR1 DFQATT and CDR2 SNEGSKA (reference sequence). The CDR3 DNA reads TGCAGTGCTAGTCTGCTAGCGGGATCCCATGAGCAGTTCTTC. Residues: CSASLLAGSHEQFF.